This T cell receptor (beta chain) stems from a study of OX40 agonist ivuxolimab in advanced cancers. Study context: Patients' therapy was ivuxolimab, an antibody that acts as an agonist of OX40 (CD134).

The CDR3 extends over 14 amino acids. Per germline, CDR1 MNHNS and CDR2 SASEGT. Trimming at V came to 8 bases and at J to 0 bases, leaving 1 base not matched to a gene. Autoimmune disease history or systemic immunosuppression disqualified patients. Some clones are missing from TCRdb's copy, which holds only in-frame ones; the method was immunoSEQ multiplex PCR. The table lists around 80,000 clones, approximately 90% of them singletons, with 0.72% in the top ten. The material was CD4+ or CD8+ T cells sorted from blood, obtained in a trial of the OX40 agonist ivuxolimab. The chain combines TRBV6-1 with TRBJ2-2; 9 bases fit TRBD1. The sequence was collected from an adult with an advanced solid tumor such as melanoma, head and neck, liver or kidney cancer. The CDR3 region has the DNA TGTGCCAGCGGACAGGGGCCGAACACCGGGGAGCTGTTTTTT. It codes for CASGQGPNTGELFF.